These 2 T cell receptor beta chains were all obtained from the same sample, sequenced in a study of T cells in Graves' hyperthyroidism and ophthalmopathy. TCR beta CDR3 regions were amplified from RNA transcripts. Primed by the HTBI set, a first-round RT-PCR was run on the TCR CDR3. TCRdb fed the multiplex PCR reads into MiXCR, producing one record per CDR3 protein. The sample includes tens of thousands of distinct CDR3 sequences, less than 50% seen only once; the top ten take approximately 6%. The material sequenced was blood. The receptors originated from a woman aged 50 to 60 with Graves' hyperthyroidism that later progressed to Graves' ophthalmopathy.

This clonotype was recorded at least ten times. V usage is TRBV29-1 and J usage is TRBJ1-2; 7 bases match TRBD1. Germline assignment: CDR1 SQVTM and CDR2 ANQGSEA. This CDR3 is built from 14 residues. The J segment lost 4 bases and the V segment lost 2 bases, leaving 7 bases of the junction unmatched. The CDR3 region is CSVEPSGQVYGYTF. DNA for the CDR3: TGCAGCGTTGAACCCTCCGGACAGGTCTATGGCTACACCTTC.

The sample holds many counts of this clonotype. CDR3 sequence: CASSLQGKQPQHF. The CDR3 DNA reads as TGTGCCAGCAGTCTACAGGGAAAGCAGCCCCAGCATTTT. The V call is TRBV6-1, the J call TRBJ1-5; D might be TRBD1 (6 bases). CDR3 size: 13 residues. Germline V lookup: CDR1 MNHNS, CDR2 SASEGT. Trimming pared 5 bases from V and 7 bases from J, leaving 12 bases between.